These 22 T cell receptor beta chains share one sample of origin, sequenced in a study of T cell responses to AZD1222 COVID-19 vaccine. Method: immunoSEQ multiplex PCR; TCRdb's copy keeps in-frame clones and lacks some. The sample carries roughly 120,000 clones, about 90% recorded once. The source material was peripheral blood, sampled 28 days after the second AZD1222 dose. These receptors were obtained from an adult who received the AZD1222 COVID-19 vaccine.

This clone has only a few counts. The chain links TRBV19 to TRBJ1-1, with a tentative D call TRBD1 (5 bases). CDR3 size: 13 residues. V was pared by 10 bases and J by 0 bases, with 12 bases between. Germline values: CDR1 LNHDA, CDR2 SQIVND (reference sequence). CDR3 protein: CATSVGVNTEAFF. CDR3 DNA sequence: TGTGCCACTTCCGTAGGGGTGAACACTGAAGCTTTCTTT.

The chain joins TRBV24-1 to TRBJ2-1, with D hard to call. CDR3 length: 15 amino acids. V lost 3 bases to trimming and J lost 4 bases, with 12 bases between them. Germline CDR1 is KGHDR and CDR2 is SFDVKD. CDR3 DNA sequence: TGTGCCACCAGTGATCCGAAGGACCTTTACAATGAGCAGTTCTTC. Translating gives CATSDPKDLYNEQFF.

This clone was observed a few times. The chain has TRBV5-4 and TRBJ1-1; D possibly corresponds to TRBD1 (6 bases). V lost 0 bases, J lost 3 bases, and 15 bases lay in between. CDR3 length equals 16 residues. Germline V gene data show CDR1 as SGHNT and CDR2 as YYREEE (reference sequence). DNA for the CDR3: TGTGCCAGCAGCTTGGCATCAGGCAGGGGCGACACTGAAGCTTTCTTT. This sequence encodes CASSLASGRGDTEAFF.

The chain uses TRBV25-1 and TRBJ2-5; D ambiguous. The CDR3 runs to 13 residues. In germline, CDR1 is MGHDK, CDR2 SYGVNS. Between the trimmed V and J ends, which lost 2 bases and 2 bases, there was a span of 6 bases. The chain's CDR3 is CASSEEFQETQYF. The CDR3 bases are TGTGCCAGCAGTGAAGAGTTTCAAGAGACCCAGTACTTC.

The chain links TRBV3-1 (or the pseudogene TRBV3-2) to TRBJ2-7; D may be TRBD2 (5 bases). Germline V gene data show CDR1 as LGHDT and CDR2 as YNNKEL (reference sequence). The V end lost 0 bases, the J end lost 3 bases, and 9 bases lay between the germline ends. The CDR3 spans 14 residues. CDR3 region: CASSQDLTNYEQYF. CDR3 nucleotides: TGTGCCAGCAGCCAAGATCTGACTAACTACGAGCAGTACTTC.

The chain employs TRBV19 and TRBJ1-2; D is possibly TRBD1 (5 bases). Germline loops: CDR1 LNHDA, CDR2 SQIVND (reference sequence). Trimming removed 1 base at V and 2 bases at J, with 8 bases between. The CDR3 spans 14 residues. The CDR3 region is CASSIGGNNYGYTF. The CDR3 nucleotides read TGTGCCAGTAGTATAGGGGGGAACAACTATGGCTACACCTTC.

V gene TRBV6-2 or TRBV6-3 combines with J gene TRBJ1-5; tentatively, D is TRBD1 (5 bases). V lost 5 bases, J lost 11 bases, and 10 bases lay in between. Germline V gene lookup returns CDR1 MNHEY and CDR2 SVGEGT. CDR3 length: 11 residues. The CDR3 DNA sequence: TGTGCCAGCAGTAACGGGGGAGCCCAGCATTTT. Translated, it gives CASSNGGAQHF.

This clone has a single count. The CDR3 is CASSSVTGGSRRQYF. DNA for the CDR3: TGTGCCAGCAGTTCCGTGACAGGGGGATCTCGTCGGCAGTACTTC. The chain combines TRBV28 with TRBJ2-7, with 9 nucleotides matching TRBD1. The J segment lost 9 bases and the V segment lost 4 bases, leaving 13 bases of the junction unmatched. The CDR3 runs to 15 residues. Germline CDR1 reads MDHEN; CDR2 reads SYDVKM.

This rearrangement joins TRBV6-2 or TRBV6-3 to TRBJ1-5, with TRBD1 identical over 11 bases. The V segment lost 4 bases and the J segment 2 bases; nucleotides outside the gene matches: 13. The CDR3 extends over 19 amino acids. Looked up from germline, CDR1 is MNHEY and CDR2 is SVGEGT. CDR3 sequence reads: CASSSYPGQGGNGNQPQHF. The CDR3 DNA sequence: TGTGCCAGCAGTTCGTACCCGGGACAGGGGGGAAATGGCAATCAGCCCCAGCATTTT.

The V and J genes are TRBV7-9 and TRBJ1-4; the match to TRBD1 covers 9 bases. There are 15 residues in the CDR3. J was trimmed by 7 bases and V by 5 bases; bases with no gene match: 8. Germline lookup yields CDR1 SEHNR and CDR2 FQNEAQ (reference sequence). CDR3 sequence (DNA): TGTGCCAGCAGCCCGCGGACAGGGGACGGTGAAAAACTGTTTTTT. As protein: CASSPRTGDGEKLFF.

The genes are TRBV3-1 (or the pseudogene TRBV3-2) and TRBJ1-2; the D gene is possibly TRBD1 (6 bases). The V gene's germline CDR1 is LGHDT and CDR2 YNNKEL (reference sequence). Trimming took 4 bases from V and 2 from J, leaving 8 bases between them. This CDR3 has 13 amino acids. CDR3 region: CASSPGQNYGYTF. The CDR3 DNA reads as TGTGCCAGCAGCCCCGGACAGAACTATGGCTACACCTTC.

The chain links TRBV3-1 (or the pseudogene TRBV3-2) to TRBJ1-1, with TRBD1 matching 9 bases. Losses at the gene ends were 3 bases for V and 3 bases for J; bases not matched to a gene: 2. The CDR3 extends over 14 amino acids. Germline CDR1 reads LGHDT; CDR2 reads YNNKEL (reference sequence). The CDR3 protein is CASSQGQGHTEAFF. CDR3 DNA: TGTGCCAGCAGCCAGGGACAGGGCCACACTGAAGCTTTCTTT.

The chain employs TRBV9 and TRBJ2-7, with 11 bases fitting TRBD2. J lost 0 bases, V lost 0 bases, and 11 bases had no gene match. Germline values: CDR1 SGDLS, CDR2 YYNGEE. This CDR3 region has 19 residues. The CDR3 DNA sequence: TGTGCCAGCAGCGTAGGTCCCGGGACTAGCGGTCCTAGCTCCTACGAGCAGTACTTC. This codes for CASSVGPGTSGPSSYEQYF.

J is TRBJ1-2 and V is TRBV4-3, with D tentatively TRBD1 (5 bases). Germline assignment: CDR1 LGHNA and CDR2 YSLEER. Trimming took 4 bases from V and 4 from J, leaving 28 bases between them. There are 19 residues in the CDR3. The CDR3 region has the DNA TGCGCCAGCAGCCCCAAAGGGGCCGAGGAGTGGTTTAGTCCCTATGGCTACACCTTC. Translation: CASSPKGAEEWFSPYGYTF.

This chain links TRBV29-1 with TRBJ1-5; 9 bases fit TRBD1. Germline V gene data show CDR1 as SQVTM and CDR2 as ANQGSEA. This CDR3 spans 17 amino acids. Trimming at V came to 6 bases and at J to 0 bases, leaving 12 bases not matched to a gene. CDR3 bases: TGCAGCGTCGGGATCGGGACAGGGCTTGATAGCAATCAGCCCCAGCATTTT. Translation gives CSVGIGTGLDSNQPQHF.

CDR3 bases: TGTGCCAGCAGCCCCCCCGCCAGACCCCGCGAAGAGCAGTACTTC. It encodes CASSPPARPREEQYF. The chain is built from TRBV7-9 and TRBJ2-7; D gene ambiguous. This CDR3 spans 15 amino acids. CDR1 and CDR2 from the germline V gene are SEHNR and FQNEAQ (reference sequence). V was trimmed by 5 bases and J by 7 bases, leaving 21 bases between them. The full variable domain, its missing parts supplied by reference TRBV7-9 and TRBJ2-7, is DTGVSQNPRHKITKRGQNVTFRCDPISEHNRLYWYRQTLGQGPEFLTYFQNEAQLEKSRLLSDRFSAERPKGSFSTLEIQRTEQGDSAMYLCASSPPARPREEQYFGPGTRLTVT.

This rearrangement joins TRBV10-3 to TRBJ1-1, with D perhaps matching TRBD1 (6 bases). This CDR3 region has 11 residues. Germline CDR1 ENHRY, CDR2 SYGVKD. V lost 8 bases and J lost 7, with 11 bases in between. CDR3 protein: CAIRGAVEAFF. CDR3 bases: TGTGCCATCCGGGGGGCGGTTGAAGCTTTCTTT.

This clone was detected a few times. The genes are TRBV5-5 and TRBJ2-2; 8 bases align to TRBD1. Germline CDR1 and CDR2: SGHKS and YYEKEE (reference sequence). Trimming at V came to 4 bases and at J to 1 base, leaving 9 bases not matched to a gene. This CDR3 region has 17 residues. The CDR3 here is CASSHSPGTGNTGELFF. In DNA, the CDR3 is TGTGCCAGCAGCCATTCCCCCGGGACAGGGAACACCGGGGAGCTGTTTTTT.

The chain combines TRBV5-1 with TRBJ2-2; TRBD2 aligns across 9 bases. The CDR3 extends over 16 amino acids. Germline V gives CDR1 SGHRS, CDR2 YFSETQ. With V trimmed by 0 bases and J by 1 base, 1 base remained unmatched. The CDR3 reads CASSLALAGNTGELFF. The CDR3 DNA reads TGCGCCAGCAGCTTGGCACTAGCGGGGAACACCGGGGAGCTGTTTTTT.

The rearrangement uses TRBV9 and TRBJ2-1, with D possibly TRBD2 on 6 matching bases. Germline CDR1 reads SGDLS; CDR2 reads YYNGEE. Deletions cut 3 bases from V and 4 bases from J, with 14 bases between. The CDR3 extends over 15 amino acids. The CDR3 DNA sequence: TGTGCCAGCAGCGCCAGTCGGGGGTCTTACAATGAGCAGTTCTTC. This codes for CASSASRGSYNEQFF.

The chain is built from TRBV7-9 and TRBJ1-4, with 7 bases matching TRBD1. The CDR3 runs to 15 residues. Looked up from germline, CDR1 is SEHNR and CDR2 is FQNEAQ (reference sequence). After removal of 5 bases from V and 6 bases from J, the junction contained 9 bases not matched to a gene. CDR3 nucleotides: TGTGCCAGCAGCAACAGTGGGGACAGACATGAAAAACTGTTTTTT. Translating it yields CASSNSGDRHEKLFF.

In this sample, this clone turned up a few times. The V gene is TRBV5-4, the J gene TRBJ1-2; D unclear. V was shortened by 0 bases and J by 4 bases, with 7 bases between the two germline ends. The CDR3 length is 13 residues. Germline CDR1 and CDR2: SGHNT and YYREEE (reference sequence). The CDR3 DNA reads as TGTGCCAGCAGCTTGGGCGGTACCTATGGCTACACCTTC. It yields the protein CASSLGGTYGYTF.